The present T cell receptor (beta chain) was sequenced within a study of cytomegalovirus exposure and HLA in healthy donors. Worth noting for this clone: Antigen unknown.

The germline V gene encodes CDR1 LNHDA and CDR2 SQIVND (reference sequence). V was pared by 10 bases and J by 4 bases, with 19 bases between. CDR3 length: 14 residues. Study findings and constraints: A few chains linked to CMV were shown in vitro to be specific for CMV antigens. A likely sequencing artifact accounted for one observed cluster of highly shared sequence variants.

The PCR had 60 Vbeta and 13 Jbeta primers. The table came from immunoSEQ multiplex PCR; TCRdb's copy has only in-frame clones and leaves some out. Here the sample spans roughly 130,000 clones, about 80% being singletons. This receptor was obtained from a male donor in good health and CMV-seronegative. The chain uses TRBV19 and TRBJ2-5; weak D call: TRBD2 (6 bases). Input material: PBMCs. CDR3 coding DNA: TGTGCCACTGGGACTCCGGGCTTGGGAGAGACCCAGTACTTC. Translated: CATGTPGLGETQYF.